This TCR beta chain was sequenced in a study of blood T cells in healthy people across ages. A second PCR, run for roughly 7 to 11 cycles, used a sample-barcoded 5' primer plus a J-beta primer mix. In TCRdb, the 5' RACE reads were re-called with MiXCR into one record per CDR3 protein. This table holds approximately 800,000 distinct CDR3 sequences, about 61% found once. The CDR3 spans 12 residues. The germline CDR1 and CDR2 sequences are LGHNT and FRNRAP. This clonotype was seen a single time. The chain couples TRBV12-5 to TRBJ2-5; D call uncertain. The J call may be incorrect, as the DNA end agrees better with TRBJ2-7. The clonotype comes from a middle-aged man in good health. Sequencing used blood. The DNA for the CDR3 is TGTGCTAGCGCCGTAGAAGACTACGAGCAGTACTTC. Its protein product is CASAVEDYEQYF.